The entry that follows covers one T cell receptor (beta chain) sequence. Using immunoSEQ multiplex PCR, the repertoire was profiled, and TCRdb retains in-frame clones only, with some absent. The sample shows around 52,000 clones, just under 90% of them seen only once. These data are taken from a study of T cell changes during pregnancy in multiple sclerosis. Between the trimmed V and J ends, which lost 3 bases and 4 bases, there was a span of 12 bases. Per germline, CDR1 SNHLY and CDR2 FYNNEI. The CDR3 has 15 residues. The clonotype was recovered from a human donor whose cells served as feeder cells for cultures in a pregnancy study. The chain joins TRBV2 to TRBJ1-4, with a possible D match to TRBD1 (6 bases). Material for sequencing was peripheral blood from another person, used as feeder cells. The CDR3 spells CASSDRGANNEKLFF. The CDR3 bases are TGTGCCAGCAGTGATAGGGGGGCGAATAATGAAAAACTGTTTTTT.